This entry is about one T cell receptor (beta chain). The data belong to a study of CD8 T cells in Susac syndrome. RNA, at about 0.5 to 1 ug, was reverse transcribed with random hexamers. By means of immunoSEQ multiplex PCR, TCR beta CDR3 spanning 54 Vbeta and 13 Jbeta underwent amplification. Each CDR3 protein is one row after TCRdb ran MiXCR on the immunoSEQ multiplex PCR reads. The data show about 90,000 distinct CDR3 sequences, about 93% seen once. V trimming: 4 bases; J trimming: 4 bases; junction bases outside the gene matches: 5. CDR1 MNHEY and CDR2 SMNVEV come from the germline V gene (reference sequence). The CDR3 is made up of 15 amino acids.

This receptor was identified in a human donor in good health. Sequencing was carried out using CD8+ T cells from PBMCs. This sequence joins TRBV27 and TRBJ1-5, with TRBD1 matching over 9 bases. This chain's CDR3 is CASSWTGERNQPQHF. DNA for the CDR3: TGTGCCAGCAGTTGGACAGGGGAACGAAATCAGCCCCAGCATTTT.